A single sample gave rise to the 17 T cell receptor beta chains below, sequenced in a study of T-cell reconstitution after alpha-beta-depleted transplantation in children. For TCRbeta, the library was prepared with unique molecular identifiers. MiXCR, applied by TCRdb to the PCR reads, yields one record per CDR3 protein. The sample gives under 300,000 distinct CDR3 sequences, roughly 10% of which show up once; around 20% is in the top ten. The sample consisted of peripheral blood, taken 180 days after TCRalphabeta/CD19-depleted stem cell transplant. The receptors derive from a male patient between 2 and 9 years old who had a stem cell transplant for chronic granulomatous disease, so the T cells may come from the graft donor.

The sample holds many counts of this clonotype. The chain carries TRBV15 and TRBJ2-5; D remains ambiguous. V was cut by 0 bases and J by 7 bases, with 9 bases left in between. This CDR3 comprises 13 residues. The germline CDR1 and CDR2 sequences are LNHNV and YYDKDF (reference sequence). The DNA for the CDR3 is TGTGCCACCAGCAGAGATGAACGTGGGACCCAGTACTTC. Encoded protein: CATSRDERGTQYF.

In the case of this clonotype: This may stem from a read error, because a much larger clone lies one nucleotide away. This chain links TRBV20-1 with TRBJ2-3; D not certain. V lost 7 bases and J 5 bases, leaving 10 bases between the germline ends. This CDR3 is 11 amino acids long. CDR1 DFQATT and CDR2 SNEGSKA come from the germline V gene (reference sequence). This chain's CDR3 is CSDPFGDTQYF. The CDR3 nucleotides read TGCAGTGATCCCTTCGGAGATACGCAGTATTTT.

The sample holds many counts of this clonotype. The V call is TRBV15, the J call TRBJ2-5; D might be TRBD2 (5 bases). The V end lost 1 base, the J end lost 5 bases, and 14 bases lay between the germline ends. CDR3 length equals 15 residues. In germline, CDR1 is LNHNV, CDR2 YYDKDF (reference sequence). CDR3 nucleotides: TGTGCCACCAGCAGAGGTTCCGACGGGATGGAGACCCAGTACTTC. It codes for CATSRGSDGMETQYF.

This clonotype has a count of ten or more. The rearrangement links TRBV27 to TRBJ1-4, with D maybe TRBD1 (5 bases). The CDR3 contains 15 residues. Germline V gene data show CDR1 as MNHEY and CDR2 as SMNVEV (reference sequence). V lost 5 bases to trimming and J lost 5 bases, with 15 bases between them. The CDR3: CASSESGNRNEKLFF. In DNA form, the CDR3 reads TGTGCCAGCAGTGAATCAGGGAACCGCAATGAAAAACTGTTTTTT. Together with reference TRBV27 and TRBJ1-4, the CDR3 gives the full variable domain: EAQVTQNPRYLITVTGKKLTVTCSQNMNHEYMSWYRQDPGLGLRQIYYSMNVEVTDKGDVPEGYKVSRKEKRNFPLILESPSPNQTSLYFCASSESGNRNEKLFFGSGTQLSVL.

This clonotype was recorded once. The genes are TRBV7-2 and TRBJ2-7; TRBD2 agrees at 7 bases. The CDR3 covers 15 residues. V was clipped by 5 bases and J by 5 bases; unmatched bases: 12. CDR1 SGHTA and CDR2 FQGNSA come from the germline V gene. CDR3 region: CASSRRGSGDDEQYF. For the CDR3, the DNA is TGTGCCAGCAGCCGCCGGGGGAGCGGGGACGACGAGCAGTACTTC.

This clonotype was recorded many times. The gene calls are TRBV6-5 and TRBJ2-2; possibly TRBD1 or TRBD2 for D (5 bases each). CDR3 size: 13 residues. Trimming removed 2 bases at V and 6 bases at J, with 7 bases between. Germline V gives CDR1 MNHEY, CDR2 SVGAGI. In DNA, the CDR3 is TGTGCCAGCAGTTACGGGGGTTCCGGGGAGCTGTTTTTT. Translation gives CASSYGGSGELFF.

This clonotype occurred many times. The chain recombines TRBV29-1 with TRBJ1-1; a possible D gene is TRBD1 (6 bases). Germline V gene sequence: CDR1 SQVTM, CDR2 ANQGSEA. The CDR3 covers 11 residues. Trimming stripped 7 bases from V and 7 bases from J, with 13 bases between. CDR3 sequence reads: CSATGRGEAFF. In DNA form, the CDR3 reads TGCAGCGCAACAGGGAGGGGTGAAGCTTTCTTT.

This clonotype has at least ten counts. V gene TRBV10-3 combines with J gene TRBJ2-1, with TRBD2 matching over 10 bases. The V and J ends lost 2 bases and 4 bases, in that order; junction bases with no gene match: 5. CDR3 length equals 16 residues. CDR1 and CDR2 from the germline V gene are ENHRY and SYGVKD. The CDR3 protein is CAISELSSGGYNEQFF. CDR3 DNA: TGTGCCATCAGTGAGCTTTCTAGCGGGGGTTACAATGAGCAGTTCTTC.

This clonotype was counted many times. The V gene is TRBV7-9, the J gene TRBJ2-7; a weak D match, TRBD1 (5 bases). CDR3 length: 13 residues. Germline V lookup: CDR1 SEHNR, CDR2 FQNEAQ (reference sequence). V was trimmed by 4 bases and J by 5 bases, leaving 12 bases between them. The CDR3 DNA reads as TGTGCCAGCAGCTCGGACATTCTCCACGAGCAGTACTTC. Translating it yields CASSSDILHEQYF.

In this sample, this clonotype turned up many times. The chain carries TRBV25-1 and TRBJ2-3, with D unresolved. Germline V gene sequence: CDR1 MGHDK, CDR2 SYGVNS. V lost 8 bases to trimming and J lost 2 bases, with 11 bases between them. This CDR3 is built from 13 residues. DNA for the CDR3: TGTGCCAGCGGCGAGGTGTCCACAGATACGCAGTATTTT. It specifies CASGEVSTDTQYF.

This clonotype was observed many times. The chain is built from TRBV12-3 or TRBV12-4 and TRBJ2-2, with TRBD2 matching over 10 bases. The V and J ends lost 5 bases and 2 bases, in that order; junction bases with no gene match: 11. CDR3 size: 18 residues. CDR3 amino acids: CASSISATSGLNTGELFF. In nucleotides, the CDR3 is TGTGCCAGCAGTATATCAGCGACTAGCGGGTTAAACACCGGGGAGCTGTTTTTT.

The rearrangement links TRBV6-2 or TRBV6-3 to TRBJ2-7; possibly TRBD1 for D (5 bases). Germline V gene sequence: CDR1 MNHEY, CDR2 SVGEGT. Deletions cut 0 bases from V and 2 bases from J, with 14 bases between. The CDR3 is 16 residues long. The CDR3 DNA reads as TGTGCCAGCAGTTACTCGGTACAGGTGACAACCTACGAGCAGTACTTC. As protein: CASSYSVQVTTYEQYF.

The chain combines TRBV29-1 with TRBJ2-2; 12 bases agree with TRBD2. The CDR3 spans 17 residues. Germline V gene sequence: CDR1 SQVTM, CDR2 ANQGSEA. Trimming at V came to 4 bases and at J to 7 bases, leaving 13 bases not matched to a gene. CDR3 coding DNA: TGCAGCGTTGGTCTAGCGGGGGGGCCAAGGACGGGCGGGGAGCTGTTTTTT. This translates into CSVGLAGGPRTGGELFF.

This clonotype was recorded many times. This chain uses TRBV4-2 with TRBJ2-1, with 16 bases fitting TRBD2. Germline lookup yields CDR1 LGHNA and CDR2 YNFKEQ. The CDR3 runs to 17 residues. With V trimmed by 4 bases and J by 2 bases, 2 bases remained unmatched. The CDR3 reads CASSPGLAGGPYNEQFF. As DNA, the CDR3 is TGTGCCAGCAGCCCGGGACTAGCGGGAGGGCCCTACAATGAGCAGTTCTTC.

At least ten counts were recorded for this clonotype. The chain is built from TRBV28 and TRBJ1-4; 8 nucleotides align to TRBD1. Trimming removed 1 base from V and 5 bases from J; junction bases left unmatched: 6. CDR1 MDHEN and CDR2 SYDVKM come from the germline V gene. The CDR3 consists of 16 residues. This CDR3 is CASSLSRTGINEKLFF. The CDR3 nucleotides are TGTGCCAGCAGTTTATCCCGGACAGGGATCAATGAAAAACTGTTTTTT.

This CDR3 reads CASSFPLLGVNTGELFF. DNA of the CDR3: TGTGCCAGCAGCTTTCCCCTCTTAGGAGTGAACACCGGGGAGCTGTTTTTT. The chain is built from TRBV7-9 and TRBJ2-2; D remains ambiguous. CDR1 is SEHNR and CDR2 is FQNEAQ in the germline V gene (reference sequence). Trimming took off 3 bases at V and 1 base at J, with 15 bases between the two ends. CDR3 length equals 17 residues. Filled out from reference TRBV7-9 and TRBJ2-2, the complete variable domain reads DTGVSQNPRHKITKRGQNVTFRCDPISEHNRLYWYRQTLGQGPEFLTYFQNEAQLEKSRLLSDRFSAERPKGSFSTLEIQRTEQGDSAMYLCASSFPLLGVNTGELFFGEGSRLTVL.

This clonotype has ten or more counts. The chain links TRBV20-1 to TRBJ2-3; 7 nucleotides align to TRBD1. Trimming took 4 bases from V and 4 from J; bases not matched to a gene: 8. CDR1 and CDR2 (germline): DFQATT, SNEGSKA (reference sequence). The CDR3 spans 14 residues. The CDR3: CSAMARQGADTQYF. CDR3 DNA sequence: TGCAGTGCTATGGCTAGACAGGGCGCAGATACGCAGTATTTT.